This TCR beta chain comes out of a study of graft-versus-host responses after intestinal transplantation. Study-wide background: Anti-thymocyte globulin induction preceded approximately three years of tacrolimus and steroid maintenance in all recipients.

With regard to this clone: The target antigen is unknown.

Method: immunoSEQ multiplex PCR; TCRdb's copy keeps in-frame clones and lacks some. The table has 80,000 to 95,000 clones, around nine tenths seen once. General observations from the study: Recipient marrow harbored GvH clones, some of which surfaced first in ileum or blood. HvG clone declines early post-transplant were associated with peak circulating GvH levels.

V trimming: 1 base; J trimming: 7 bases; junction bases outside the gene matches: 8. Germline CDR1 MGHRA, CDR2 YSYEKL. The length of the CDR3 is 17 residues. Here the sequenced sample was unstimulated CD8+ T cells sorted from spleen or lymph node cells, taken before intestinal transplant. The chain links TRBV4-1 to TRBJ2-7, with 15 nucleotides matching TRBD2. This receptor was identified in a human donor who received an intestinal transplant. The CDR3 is CASSQGTSGRAFYEQYF. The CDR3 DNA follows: TGCGCCAGCAGCCAAGGGACTAGCGGGAGGGCGTTTTATGAGCAGTACTTC.